These T cell receptor beta chains were read from a single sample in a study of T cell changes during pregnancy in multiple sclerosis. Libraries were prepared by immunoSEQ multiplex PCR; TCRdb keeps only in-frame clonotypes and omits some of them. The sample holds approximately 20,000 clones, around 86% seen once. Sequencing was performed on CD8+ T cells from peripheral blood mononuclear cells, taken in the third trimester of pregnancy. The receptors derive from a female donor in good health, enrolled as a control in a pregnancy study. Both conserved end residues are trimmed from each CDR3.

TRBV19 ASSIGDFYQAAIYGYT
TRBV2 ASSVMSGQAFYGYT
TRBV5-6 ASRSLTGQGGQY
TRBV7-9 ASSAPSGELNEQF
TRBV4-2 ASSQEFQGHETQY
TRBV4-2 ASSQDLGTRDKGYT
TRBV7-2 ASSANRDRRWNIQY
TRBV10-3 ATRGTGVNYGYT
TRBV7-9 ASSTRTGTEAF
TRBV5-6 ASSIQGRQETQY
TRBV11-2 ASSTPYGELF
TRBV5-4 ASSPNRGYNNEQF
TRBV5-6 ASSLGQGSTEAF
TRBV6-6 ASSYSVGREETQY
TRBV7-3 ASSLGQGRGEQF
TRBV9 ASSEQPGTAGGGTQY
TRBV7-9 ASSPTQGSGANVLT
TRBV5-6 ASSPDRRSYEQY
TRBV10-3 AISDPRNEQF
TRBV9 ASRSGGDRVF
TRBV7-6 ASSLGTSGGNEQF
TRBV4-2 ASSQDIWTGNTEAF
TRBV11-2 ASSPSGSYEQF
TRBV5-6 ASSSGRTEAF
TRBV2 ASSEGLRESQY
TRBV7-9 ASRDRDRESKNIQY
TRBV11-2 ASSPPPGQEISPLH
TRBV27 ASSLRGSNYGYT
TRBV4-3 ASSPRQGGNTEAF
TRBV4-3 ASSQDPTRLDTEAF
TRBV4-3 ASSQRGGIYNEQF
TRBV28 ATDRGPNSNQPQH
TRBV27 ASSPTGYNSPLH
TRBV27 ASSSGGDGGYT
TRBV28 ASSTRDNSPLH
TRBV9 ASSPPADTGELF
TRBV29-1 SGSGTSGGAYNEQF
TRBV7-2 ASSRGQGSSYEQY
TRBV27 ASSLSTSGLQETQY
TRBV7-9 ASSAPTGGYEKLF
TRBV7-9 ASSSQALTNNYGYT
TRBV7-8 ASSWGGRGDYHIEAF
TRBV7-6 ASRGWTASGNTIY
TRBV7-9 ASSPSGINTGELF
TRBV10-2 ASSEGGVGQPQH
TRBV2 ASWEGSQETQY
TRBV5-5 ASSTGGFGQGAGF
TRBV4-1 ASSQTGTDSPLH
TRBV7-9 ASSLGQLNQPQH
TRBV27 ASSGRGADTGELF
TRBV4-1 ASSQYRTASGNTGELF